Following are 7 T cell receptor beta chains from one sample sequenced in a study of blood T cells in healthy people across ages. A J-beta primer mix and a sample-barcoded 5' primer were used in a second PCR of about 6 to 12 cycles. MiXCR was run by TCRdb on the 5' RACE reads, yielding one entry per CDR3 protein. Of about 1.6 million distinct CDR3 sequences in the sample, 30% to 35% were seen once. The sample taken for sequencing was blood. The receptors were sampled from a woman aged 25 to 39 in good health.

This clonotype was picked up a small number of times. This chain joins TRBV27 and TRBJ2-7; 8 nucleotides line up with TRBD2. This CDR3 comprises 13 residues. Germline V gene lookup returns CDR1 MNHEY and CDR2 SMNVEV (reference sequence). Unmatched junction bases numbered 6, after V lost 5 bases and J lost 6 bases. DNA for the CDR3: TGTGCCAGCAGTATCCCCGGGGGGGTCGAGCAGTACTTC. Its translation is CASSIPGGVEQYF.

The chain combines TRBV27 with TRBJ2-7; 7 bases align to TRBD1. The CDR3 spans 17 residues. V trimming: 6 bases; J trimming: 0 bases; junction bases outside the gene matches: 14. Germline assignment: CDR1 MNHEY and CDR2 SMNVEV (reference sequence). CDR3 sequence (DNA): TGTGCCAGCAGCCCCCAGGCAGGGACAGTCAACTCCTACGAGCAGTACTTC. Its translation is CASSPQAGTVNSYEQYF.

The chain recombines TRBV7-8 with TRBJ2-7; D may be TRBD2 (6 bases). V was clipped by 1 base and J by 4 bases, with 11 bases between them. In germline, CDR1 is SGHVS, CDR2 FQNEAQ. The CDR3 is 14 residues long. The CDR3 DNA reads as TGTGCCAGCAGCTTAGATTACGGGGGTTACGAGCAGTACTTC. It encodes CASSLDYGGYEQYF.

The table lists this clonotype with a count of one. This rearrangement joins TRBV27 to TRBJ2-7; 12 bases align to TRBD2. Germline CDR1 is MNHEY and CDR2 is SMNVEV (reference sequence). The CDR3 totals 18 residues. The ends lost 6 bases at V and 0 bases at J; junction bases unmatched: 12. For the CDR3, the DNA is TGTGCCAGCAGAATACGGACTAGCGGGACTATCAGCTCCTACGAGCAGTACTTC. This sequence encodes CASRIRTSGTISSYEQYF.

Worth noting for this clonotype: Because the CDR3's place on the DNA is in doubt, the DNA is left out and the CDR3 is given as listed by TCRdb. The gene calls are TRBV27 and TRBJ2-7; the table gives TRBD1 as D, unverified against the DNA. The germline gives CDR1 MNHEY, CDR2 SMNVEV (reference sequence). The CDR3 has 22 amino acids, counting both end residues. The CDR3: CASREHSAGELFFGQGANEQYF.

This clonotype has only one observation. The genes are TRBV20-1 and TRBJ1-4; D is perhaps TRBD1 (5 bases). This CDR3 has 13 amino acids. V lost 3 bases and J 5 bases, leaving 10 bases between the germline ends. CDR1 and CDR2 (germline): DFQATT, SNEGSKA (reference sequence). The CDR3 is CSASRTQNEKLFF. The CDR3 nucleotides read TGCAGTGCTAGTAGGACACAGAATGAAAAACTGTTTTTT.

This clonotype was recorded a few times. The V call is TRBV9, the J call TRBJ2-7, with 7 bases identical to TRBD2. V was clipped by 4 bases and J by 2 bases; unmatched bases: 18. Germline assignment: CDR1 SGDLS and CDR2 YYNGEE. CDR3 length equals 18 residues. The CDR3 DNA reads as TGTGCCAGCAGCATAATAGGGGCACTAGCGAGGCCCCCCTACGAGCAGTACTTC. Translated: CASSIIGALARPPYEQYF.